This TCR beta chain was recorded in a study of human T cells and chemical hapten exposure. Specified time point: pre-sensitization, week 0. Treatment indicated: therapeutic diphenylcyclopropenone sensitization with weekly scalp DPC. Unfractionated whole blood yielded total RNA. This clonotype appeared a few times. Trimming took 5 bases from V and 7 from J, leaving 9 bases between them. There are 13 residues in the CDR3. Germline CDR1 is SEHNR and CDR2 is FQNEAQ (reference sequence). TCRdb called the RACE reads again in MiXCR, with one record for every CDR3 protein. The sample has some 110,000 distinct CDR3 sequences, around 10% seen once.

This TCR came from a woman in her fifties or sixties with alopecia areata. Some clones in this sample may be carry-over from other donors' samples. The rearrangement joins TRBV7-9 to TRBJ1-6; D unclear. The material was whole blood, obtained in connection with sensitization to the hapten diphenylcyclopropenone (DPC). For the CDR3, the DNA is TGTGCCAGCAGCCCCAAACTGAATTCACCCCTCCACTTT. Encoded protein: CASSPKLNSPLHF.